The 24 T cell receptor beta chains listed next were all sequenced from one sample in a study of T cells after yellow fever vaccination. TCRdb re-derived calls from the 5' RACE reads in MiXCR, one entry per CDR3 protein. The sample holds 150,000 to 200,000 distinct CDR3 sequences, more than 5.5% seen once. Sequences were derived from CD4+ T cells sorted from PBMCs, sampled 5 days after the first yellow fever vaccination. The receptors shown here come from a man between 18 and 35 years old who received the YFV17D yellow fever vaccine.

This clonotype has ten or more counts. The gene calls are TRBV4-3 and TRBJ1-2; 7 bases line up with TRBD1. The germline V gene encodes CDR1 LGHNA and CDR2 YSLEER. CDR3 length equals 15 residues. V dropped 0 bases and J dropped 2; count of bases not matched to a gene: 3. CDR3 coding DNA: TGCGCCAGCAGCCAAGAAGACAGGGCCAACTATGGCTACACCTTC. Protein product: CASSQEDRANYGYTF.

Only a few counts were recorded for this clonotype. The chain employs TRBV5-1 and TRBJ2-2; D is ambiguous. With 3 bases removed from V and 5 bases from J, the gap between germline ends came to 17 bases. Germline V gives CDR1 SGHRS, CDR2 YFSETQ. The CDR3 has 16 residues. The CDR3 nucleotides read TGCGCCAGCAGCTCACCCCTGAAGATTGTTACCGGGGAGCTGTTTTTT. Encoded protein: CASSSPLKIVTGELFF.

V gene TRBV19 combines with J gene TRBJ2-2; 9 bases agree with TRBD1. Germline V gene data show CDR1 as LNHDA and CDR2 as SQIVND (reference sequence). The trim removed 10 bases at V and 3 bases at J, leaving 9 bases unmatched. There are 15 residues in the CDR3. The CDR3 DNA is TGTGCCACCATCCCCGGGACAGGGTACACCGGGGAGCTGTTTTTT. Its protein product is CATIPGTGYTGELFF.

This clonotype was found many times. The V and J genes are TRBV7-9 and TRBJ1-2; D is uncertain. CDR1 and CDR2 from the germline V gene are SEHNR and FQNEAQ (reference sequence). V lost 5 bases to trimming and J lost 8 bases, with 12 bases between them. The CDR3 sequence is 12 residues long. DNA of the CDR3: TGTGCCAGCAGCCGGATAACCGACGGCTACACCTTC. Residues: CASSRITDGYTF.

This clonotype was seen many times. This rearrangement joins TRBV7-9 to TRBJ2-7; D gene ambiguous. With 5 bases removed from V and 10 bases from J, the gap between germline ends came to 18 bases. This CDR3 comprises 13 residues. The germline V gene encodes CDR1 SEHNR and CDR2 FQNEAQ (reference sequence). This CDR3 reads CASSNTAAVRQYF. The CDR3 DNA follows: TGTGCCAGCAGCAATACGGCTGCAGTCCGACAGTACTTC.

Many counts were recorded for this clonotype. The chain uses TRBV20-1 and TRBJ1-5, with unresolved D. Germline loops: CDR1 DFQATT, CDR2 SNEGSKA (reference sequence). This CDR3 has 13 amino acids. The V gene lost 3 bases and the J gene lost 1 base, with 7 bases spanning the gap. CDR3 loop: CSARSGSNQPQHF. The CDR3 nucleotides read TGCAGTGCTAGGTCGGGGAGCAATCAGCCCCAGCATTTT.

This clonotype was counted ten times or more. The CDR3 reads CASSSRGRQYF. CDR3 nucleotide sequence: TGTGCCAGCAGCTCTCGGGGGCGGCAGTATTTT. The V and J genes are TRBV7-9 and TRBJ2-3; the D gene could be TRBD1 or TRBD2 (6 bases each). This CDR3 comprises 11 residues. Germline values: CDR1 SEHNR, CDR2 FQNEAQ (reference sequence). V was cut by 4 bases and J by 11 bases, with 10 bases left in between.

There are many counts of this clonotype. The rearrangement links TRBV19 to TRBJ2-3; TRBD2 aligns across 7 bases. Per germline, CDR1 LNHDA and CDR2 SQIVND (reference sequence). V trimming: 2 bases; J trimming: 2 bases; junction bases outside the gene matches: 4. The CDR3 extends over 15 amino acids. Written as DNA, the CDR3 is TGTGCCAGTAGTATACTAGCGGAAACCACAGATACGCAGTATTTT. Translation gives CASSILAETTDTQYF.

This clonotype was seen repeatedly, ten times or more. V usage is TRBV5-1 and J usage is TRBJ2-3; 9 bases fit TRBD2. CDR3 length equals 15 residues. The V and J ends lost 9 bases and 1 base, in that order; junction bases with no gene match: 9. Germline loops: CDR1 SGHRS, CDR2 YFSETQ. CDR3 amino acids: CATSQTSGRTDTQYF. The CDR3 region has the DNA TGCGCCACTTCTCAGACTAGCGGACGCACAGATACGCAGTATTTT.

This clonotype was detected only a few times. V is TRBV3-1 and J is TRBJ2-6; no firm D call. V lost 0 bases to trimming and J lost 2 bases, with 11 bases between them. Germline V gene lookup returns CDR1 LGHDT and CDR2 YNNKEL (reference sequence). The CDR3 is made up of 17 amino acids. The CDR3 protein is CASSQDQRAAGANVLTF. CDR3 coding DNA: TGTGCCAGCAGCCAAGATCAGAGAGCTGCTGGGGCCAACGTCCTGACTTTC.

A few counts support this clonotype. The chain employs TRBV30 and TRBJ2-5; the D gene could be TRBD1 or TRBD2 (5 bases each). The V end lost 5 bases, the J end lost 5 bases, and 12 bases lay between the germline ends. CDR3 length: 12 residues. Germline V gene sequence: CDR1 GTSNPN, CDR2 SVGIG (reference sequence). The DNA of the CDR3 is TGTGCCTGGTCCCCGGGGCGGGAGACCCAGTACTTC. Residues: CAWSPGRETQYF.

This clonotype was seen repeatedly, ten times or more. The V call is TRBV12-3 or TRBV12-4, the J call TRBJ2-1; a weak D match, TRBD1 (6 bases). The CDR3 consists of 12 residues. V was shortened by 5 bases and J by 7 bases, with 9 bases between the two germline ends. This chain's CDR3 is CASSPGHNEQFF. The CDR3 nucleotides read TGTGCCAGCAGTCCGGGACATAATGAGCAGTTCTTC.

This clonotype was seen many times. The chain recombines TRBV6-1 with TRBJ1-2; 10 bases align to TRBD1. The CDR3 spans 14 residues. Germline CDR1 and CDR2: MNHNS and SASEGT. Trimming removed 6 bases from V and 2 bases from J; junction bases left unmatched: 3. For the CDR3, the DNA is TGTGCCAGCAGCAGACAGGGGGCGAACTATGGCTACACCTTC. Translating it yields CASSRQGANYGYTF.

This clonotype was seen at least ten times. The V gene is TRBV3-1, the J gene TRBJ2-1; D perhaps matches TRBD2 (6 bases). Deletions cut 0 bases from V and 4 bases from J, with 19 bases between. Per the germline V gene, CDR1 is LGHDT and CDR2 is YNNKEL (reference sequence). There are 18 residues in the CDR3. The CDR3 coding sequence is TGTGCCAGCAGCCAAGAGGGGGGTGGGGGTGGTGTATACAATGAGCAGTTCTTC. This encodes CASSQEGGGGGVYNEQFF.

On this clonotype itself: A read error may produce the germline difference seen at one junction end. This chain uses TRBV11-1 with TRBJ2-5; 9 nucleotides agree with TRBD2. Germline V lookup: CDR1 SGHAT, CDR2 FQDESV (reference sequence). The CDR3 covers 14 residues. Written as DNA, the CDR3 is TGTGCCAGCAGCGTAGCGGGGGACCAAGAGACCCAGTACTTC. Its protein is CASSVAGDQETQYF.

In DNA, the CDR3 is TGTGCCAGCAGCTTGGGACAGAACTATGGCTACACCTTC. It is translated as CASSLGQNYGYTF. The chain joins TRBV7-9 to TRBJ1-2; 7 bases are a match to TRBD1. The ends lost 3 bases at V and 2 bases at J; junction bases unmatched: 0. CDR3 length: 13 amino acids. Looked up from germline, CDR1 is SEHNR and CDR2 is FQNEAQ (reference sequence).

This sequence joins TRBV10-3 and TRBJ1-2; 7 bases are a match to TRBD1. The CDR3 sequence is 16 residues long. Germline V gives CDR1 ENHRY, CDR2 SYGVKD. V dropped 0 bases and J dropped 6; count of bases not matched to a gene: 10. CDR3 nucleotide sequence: TGTGCCATCAGTGAGTCGTACCTCAGACAGGGCGATGGCTACACCTTC. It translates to CAISESYLRQGDGYTF.

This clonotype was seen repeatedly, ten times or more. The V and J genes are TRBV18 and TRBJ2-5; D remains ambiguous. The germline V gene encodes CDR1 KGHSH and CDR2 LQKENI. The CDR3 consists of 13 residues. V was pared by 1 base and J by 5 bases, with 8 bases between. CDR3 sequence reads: CASSPLGSETQYF. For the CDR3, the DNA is TGTGCCAGCTCACCACTGGGTAGTGAGACCCAGTACTTC.

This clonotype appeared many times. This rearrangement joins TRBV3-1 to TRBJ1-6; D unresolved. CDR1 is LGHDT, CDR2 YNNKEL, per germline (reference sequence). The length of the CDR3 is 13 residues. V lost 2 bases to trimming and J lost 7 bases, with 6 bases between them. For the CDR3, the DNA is TGTGCCAGCAGCCAAACGGGGAATTCACCCCTCCACTTT. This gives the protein CASSQTGNSPLHF.

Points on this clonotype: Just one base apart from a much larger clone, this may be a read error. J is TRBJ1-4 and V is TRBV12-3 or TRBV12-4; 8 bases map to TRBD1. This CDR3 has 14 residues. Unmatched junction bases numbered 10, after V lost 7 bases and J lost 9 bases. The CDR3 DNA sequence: TGTGCCAGCATCCGGACAGGGTTTAGTAAAAAACTGTTTTTT. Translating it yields CASIRTGFSKKLFF.

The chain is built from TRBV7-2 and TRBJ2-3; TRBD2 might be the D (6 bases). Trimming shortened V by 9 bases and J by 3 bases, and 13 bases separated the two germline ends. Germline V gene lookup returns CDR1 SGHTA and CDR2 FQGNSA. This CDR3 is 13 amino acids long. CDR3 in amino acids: CARSHGGTDTQYF. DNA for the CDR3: TGTGCCAGGAGCCACGGGGGAACAGATACGCAGTATTTT.

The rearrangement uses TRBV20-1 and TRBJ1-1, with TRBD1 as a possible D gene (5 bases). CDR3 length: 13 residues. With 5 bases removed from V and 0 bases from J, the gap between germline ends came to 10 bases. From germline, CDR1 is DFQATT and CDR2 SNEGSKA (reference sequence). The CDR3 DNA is TGCAGTGCTTCCGGGACGGTGAACACTGAAGCTTTCTTT. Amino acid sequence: CSASGTVNTEAFF.

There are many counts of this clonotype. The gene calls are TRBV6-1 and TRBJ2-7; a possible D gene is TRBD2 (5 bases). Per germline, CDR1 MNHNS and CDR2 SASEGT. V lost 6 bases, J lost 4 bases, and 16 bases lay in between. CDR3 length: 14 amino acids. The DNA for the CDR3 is TGTGCCAGCAGAATGGAGGCTTCGGGGTACGAGCAGTACTTC. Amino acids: CASRMEASGYEQYF.

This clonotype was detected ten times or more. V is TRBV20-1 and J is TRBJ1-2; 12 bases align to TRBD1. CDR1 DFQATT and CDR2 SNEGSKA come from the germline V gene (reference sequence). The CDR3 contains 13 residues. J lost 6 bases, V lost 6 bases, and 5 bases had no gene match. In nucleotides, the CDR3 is TGCAGTGCCCCGGGACAGGGGGCTGATGGCTACACCTTC. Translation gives CSAPGQGADGYTF.